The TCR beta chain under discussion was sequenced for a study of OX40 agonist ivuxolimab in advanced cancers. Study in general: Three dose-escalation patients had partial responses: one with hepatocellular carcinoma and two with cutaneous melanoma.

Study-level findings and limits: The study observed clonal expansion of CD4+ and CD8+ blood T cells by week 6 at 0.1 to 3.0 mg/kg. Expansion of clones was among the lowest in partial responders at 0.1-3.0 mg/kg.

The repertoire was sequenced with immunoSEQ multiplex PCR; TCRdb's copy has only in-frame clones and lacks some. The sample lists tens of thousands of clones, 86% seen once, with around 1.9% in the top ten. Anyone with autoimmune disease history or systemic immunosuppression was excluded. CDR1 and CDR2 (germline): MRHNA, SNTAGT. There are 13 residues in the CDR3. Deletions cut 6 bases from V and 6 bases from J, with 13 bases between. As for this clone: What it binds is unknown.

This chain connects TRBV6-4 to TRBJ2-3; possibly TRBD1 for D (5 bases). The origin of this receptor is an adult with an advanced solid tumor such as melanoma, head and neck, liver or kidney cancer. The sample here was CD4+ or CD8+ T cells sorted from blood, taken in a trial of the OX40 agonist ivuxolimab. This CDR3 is CASSQGVRDTQYF. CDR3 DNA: TGTGCCAGCAGCCAGGGCGTCCGGGATACGCAGTATTTT.